Detailed here is one T cell receptor beta chain. As yet, its antigen is unknown. Distinct nucleotide sequences in the sample also encode this CDR3. The record originates from a study of shared clonotypes between healthy human individuals. Study overall: For every donor, three CD4 naive, three CD4 memory, two CD8 naive and one CD8 memory plates were used.

Study-level points and caveats: Measured sharing among donors was expected to vary with sequencing depth.

Generated by immunoSEQ multiplex PCR, the TCRdb table keeps only in-frame clones and is missing some. The table records 2 million to 2.5 million clones, nearly 97% of them present only once. CDR3 size: 13 residues. V lost 1 base and J 3 bases, leaving 6 bases between the germline ends. The germline gives CDR1 SGHTA, CDR2 FQGNSA. V and J are TRBV7-2 and TRBJ2-5; D uncertain. The origin of this receptor is a man aged 18-30 years in good health. Specimen: naive CD4+ T cells sorted from blood. Subset described: CD45RA+ positively selected. CDR3 sequence reads: CASSLGLKETQYF. CDR3 DNA: TGTGCCAGCAGCTTAGGACTCAAAGAGACCCAGTACTTC.